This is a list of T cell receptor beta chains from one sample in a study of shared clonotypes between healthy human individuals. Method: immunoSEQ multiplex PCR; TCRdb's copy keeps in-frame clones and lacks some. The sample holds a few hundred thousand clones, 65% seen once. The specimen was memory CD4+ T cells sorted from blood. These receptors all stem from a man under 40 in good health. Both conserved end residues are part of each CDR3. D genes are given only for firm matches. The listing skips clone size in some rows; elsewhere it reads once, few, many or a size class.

TGTGCCAGCAGTTTTCGCGGCTCCTACGAGCAGTACTTC	CASSFRGSYEQYF	TRBV27	TRBJ2-7	few	-
TGTGCCAGCTCACCACGGGTCGGGGCCGCCGGGGAGCTGTTTTTT	CASSPRVGAAGELFF	TRBV18	TRBJ2-2	-	-
TGTGCCAGCAGCCCTAAGCGGGAGGGCCGAAATGAGCAGTTCTTC	CASSPKREGRNEQFF	TRBV7-2	TRBJ2-1	few	TRBD2
TGTGCCAGCAGCCGTACGGGACGGACGAACACTGAAGCTTTCTTT	CASSRTGRTNTEAFF	TRBV16	TRBJ1-1	-	-
TGTGCCAGCAGCGGAAGACTAGCGGGAGACGCGGGTGAGCAGTTCTTC	CASSGRLAGDAGEQFF	TRBV11-2	TRBJ2-1	-	TRBD2
TGTGCCAGCAGCTCGACCCAGGCGGTCGGCTACACCTTC	CASSSTQAVGYTF	TRBV7-3	TRBJ1-2	once	-
TGTGCCAGCAGCTTTAAGGGACAGGGAGTCTACGAGCAGTACTTC	CASSFKGQGVYEQYF	TRBV5-5	TRBJ2-7	-	TRBD1
TGCAGCGTTGAGGTTTTGCGGGACAATGAGCAGTTCTTC	CSVEVLRDNEQFF	TRBV29-1	TRBJ2-1	few	-
TGCGCCAGCAGCCGTCAGGGCGAGAGCACAGATACGCAGTATTTT	CASSRQGESTDTQYF	TRBV4-3	TRBJ2-3	-	-
TGTGCCAGCAGTTATAAAGTGGGAGGCAATCAGCCCCAGCATTTT	CASSYKVGGNQPQHF	TRBV6-5	TRBJ1-5	-	-
TGTGCCAGCAGCCAAGATGGAGGGAACGAAAAACTGTTTTTT	CASSQDGGNEKLFF	TRBV4-2	TRBJ1-4	-	-
TGTGCCAGCAGCCCGGACAGGGGCTATCAGCCCCAGCATTTT	CASSPDRGYQPQHF	TRBV27	TRBJ1-5	few	TRBD1
TGTGCCAGCTCACCGAAAGACAGCCTTGGGAGCAATCAGCCCCAGCATTTT	CASSPKDSLGSNQPQHF	TRBV18	TRBJ1-5	-	-
TGTGCCAGCAACTCCCAGGGGTCGAACACCGGGGAGCTGTTTTTT	CASNSQGSNTGELFF	TRBV2	TRBJ2-2	-	-
TGTGCCTCCGGGACCCTGCAAGAGACCCAGTACTTC	CASGTLQETQYF	TRBV28	TRBJ2-5	-	-